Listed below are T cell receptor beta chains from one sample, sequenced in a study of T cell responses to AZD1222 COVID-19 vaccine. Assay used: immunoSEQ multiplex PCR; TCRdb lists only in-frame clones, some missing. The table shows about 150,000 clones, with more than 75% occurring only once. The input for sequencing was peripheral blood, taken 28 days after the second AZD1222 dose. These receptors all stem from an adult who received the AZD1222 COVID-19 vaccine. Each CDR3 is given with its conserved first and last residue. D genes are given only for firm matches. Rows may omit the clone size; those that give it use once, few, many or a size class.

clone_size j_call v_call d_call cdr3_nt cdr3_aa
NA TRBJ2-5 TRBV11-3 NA TGTGCCAGCAGCTTAGGCCCTCGGGAGACCCAGTACTTC CASSLGPRETQYF
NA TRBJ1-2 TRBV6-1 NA TGTGCCAGCAGTGAACCTCAGGGCTACACCTTC CASSEPQGYTF
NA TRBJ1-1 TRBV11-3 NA TGTGCCAGCAGCCCCCGACGGGACACTGAAGCTTTCTTT CASSPRRDTEAFF
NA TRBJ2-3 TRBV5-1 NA TGCGCCAGCAGCTTAGGACTTGGGTCGAACAGGGCGACAGATACGCAGTATTTT CASSLGLGSNRATDTQYF
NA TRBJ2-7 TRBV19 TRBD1 TGTGCCAGTAGTCCCCAACGACAGGGAAAGAGACCAACAACCTCCTACGAGCAGTACTTC CASSPQRQGKRPTTSYEQYF
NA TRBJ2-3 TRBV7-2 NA TGTGCCAGCAGCTCAGACATGGGACCGGTCCGGGGTACGCAGTATTTT CASSSDMGPVRGTQYF
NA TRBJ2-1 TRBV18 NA TGTGCCAGCTCACCACCCAGGTTTGCGGGGCCCTACAATGAGCAGTTCTTC CASSPPRFAGPYNEQFF
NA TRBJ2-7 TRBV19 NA TGTGCCAGTACCTCGACTAGTCACGAGCAGTACTTC CASTSTSHEQYF
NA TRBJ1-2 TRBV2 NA TGTGCCAGCAGTGAATGGGGTGCGAGGGCGACAGACTATGGCTACACCTTC CASSEWGARATDYGYTF
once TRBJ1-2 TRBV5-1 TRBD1 TGCGCCAGCACGCTCGGACAGGGGGCAGGCTATGGCTACACCTTC CASTLGQGAGYGYTF
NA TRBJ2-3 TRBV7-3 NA TGTGCCAGCAGCTCCGGTCCCGGGAGTCAGCCAGATACGCAGTATTTT CASSSGPGSQPDTQYF
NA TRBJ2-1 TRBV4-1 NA TGCGCCAGCAGCCAAACCGGACCGGGACTGAACCGTATTGAGCAGTTCTTC CASSQTGPGLNRIEQFF
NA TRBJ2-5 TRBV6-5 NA TGTGCCAGCAGTTTTCGGGGACAAGAGACCCAGTACTTC CASSFRGQETQYF
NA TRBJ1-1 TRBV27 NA TGTGCCAGCAGTTTATACAAGAACACTGAAGCTTTCTTT CASSLYKNTEAFF
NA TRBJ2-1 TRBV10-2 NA TGCGCCAGCAGTGATGCGACAGTTGATGAGCAGTTCTTC CASSDATVDEQFF
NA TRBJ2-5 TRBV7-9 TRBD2 TGTGCCAGCAGCTTACTACTAGCGGGAGAGACCCAGTACTTC CASSLLLAGETQYF
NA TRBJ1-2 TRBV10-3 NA TGTGCCATCAGTGAGTCGAGTTACAGTCATGGCTACACCTTC CAISESSYSHGYTF
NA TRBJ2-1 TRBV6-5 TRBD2 TGTGCCAGCAGTAACGGACTAGCCTTGGGGAATGAGCAGTTCTTC CASSNGLALGNEQFF
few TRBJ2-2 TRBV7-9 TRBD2 TGTGCCAGCAGCTCCGGGACTAGCGGGGGGGCCTTCGGGGAGCTGTTTTTT CASSSGTSGGAFGELFF
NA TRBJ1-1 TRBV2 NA TGTGCCAGCAGTGAACAGGGTTACACTGAAGCTTTCTTT CASSEQGYTEAFF
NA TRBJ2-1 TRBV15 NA TGTGCCACCAGCCCCCGGGCGTACAATGAGCAGTTCTTC CATSPRAYNEQFF
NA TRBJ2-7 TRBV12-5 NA TGTGCTAGTGGTTTGGTACATCCGTTGAGGGTGAGCTCCTACGAGCAGTACTTC CASGLVHPLRVSSYEQYF
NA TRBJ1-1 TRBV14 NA TGTGCCAGCAACCTTCCCGCTCCTCCTATCGGGAGAGGCACTGAAGCTTTCTTT CASNLPAPPIGRGTEAFF
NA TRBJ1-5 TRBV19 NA TGTGCCAGTAGTATGGGGGGTGGAAGTCAGCCCCAGCATTTT CASSMGGGSQPQHF
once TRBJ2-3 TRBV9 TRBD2 TGTGCCAGCAGCGTTTCTAGCGGGACTAGCACAGATACGCAGTATTTT CASSVSSGTSTDTQYF